A selection of T cell receptor beta chains follows, all from one sample in a study of response to subunit inactivated influenza vaccine. MiXCR was run by TCRdb on the RT-PCR reads, yielding one entry per CDR3 protein. The table has under 550,000 distinct CDR3 sequences, roughly 7.6% seen once. The material was PBMCs from blood, obtained around 25 months after vaccination. Receptors were obtained from a man between 50 and 75 years old who received an inactivated influenza vaccine. The CDR3 runs from the conserved cysteine through the conserved F or W. Clone size, where shown, is once, few, many, or a class for clones that have expanded.

cdr3_aa: CASSTGGPEVVTQYF; clone_size: many; v_call: TRBV5-1
cdr3_aa: CATSDFQGPQTNEQFF; clone_size: few; v_call: TRBV24-1
cdr3_aa: CASSNAGGSYNEQFF; clone_size: -; v_call: TRBV4-2
cdr3_aa: CASSQDPRTSVGYEQYF; clone_size: few; v_call: TRBV4-1
cdr3_aa: CASSVATSGAYNEQFF; clone_size: many; v_call: TRBV9
cdr3_aa: CSASSGRLLGRQPYEQYF; clone_size: -; v_call: TRBV20-1
cdr3_aa: CSVLAMNSGRYNEQFF; clone_size: -; v_call: TRBV29-1
cdr3_aa: CASSSTFRVYEQYF; clone_size: few; v_call: TRBV5-6
cdr3_aa: CASRQPGTYNEQFF; clone_size: few; v_call: TRBV12-3/TRBV12-4
cdr3_aa: CASSITTGMNTGELFF; clone_size: few; v_call: TRBV7-9
cdr3_aa: CASYSTAYNEQFF; clone_size: few; v_call: TRBV5-1
cdr3_aa: CSAETGGTNYGYTF; clone_size: -; v_call: TRBV20-1
cdr3_aa: CASSWGAYGNTIYF; clone_size: -; v_call: TRBV6-5
cdr3_aa: CASSASRYNEQFF; clone_size: few; v_call: TRBV5-1
cdr3_aa: CASSSPVIQTQYF; clone_size: few; v_call: TRBV7-2
cdr3_aa: CASSSGTAKGSYGYTF; clone_size: few; v_call: TRBV6-5
cdr3_aa: CASSLFPGGPLEQYF; clone_size: once; v_call: TRBV7-2
cdr3_aa: CASSPLGGKTDTQYF; clone_size: many; v_call: TRBV7-3
cdr3_aa: CSASPTSGSSYNEQFF; clone_size: few; v_call: TRBV20-1
cdr3_aa: CASTSGSREQFF; clone_size: few; v_call: TRBV6-2/TRBV6-3
cdr3_aa: CASNSRGQGGSGELFF; clone_size: few; v_call: TRBV5-1
cdr3_aa: CASSLSGRTTDTQYF; clone_size: many; v_call: TRBV7-2
cdr3_aa: CASSLGRTPGGYTF; clone_size: few; v_call: TRBV5-5
cdr3_aa: CASSQPRTGMNTEAFF; clone_size: many; v_call: TRBV7-9
cdr3_aa: CSAIQGWDEQYF; clone_size: many; v_call: TRBV20-1
cdr3_aa: CASSTKPGQGAQETQYF; clone_size: few; v_call: TRBV2
cdr3_aa: CASSPQGAGMPYEQYF; clone_size: -; v_call: TRBV18
cdr3_aa: CAISDGSGNTYNEQFF; clone_size: many; v_call: TRBV10-3